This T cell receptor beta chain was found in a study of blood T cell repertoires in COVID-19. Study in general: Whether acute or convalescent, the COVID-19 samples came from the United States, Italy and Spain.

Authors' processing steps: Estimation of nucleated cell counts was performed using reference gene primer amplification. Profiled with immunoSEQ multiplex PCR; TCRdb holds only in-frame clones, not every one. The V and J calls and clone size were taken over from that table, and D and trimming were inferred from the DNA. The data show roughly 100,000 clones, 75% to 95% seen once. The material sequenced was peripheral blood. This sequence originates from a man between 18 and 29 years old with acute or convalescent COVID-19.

The CDR3 sequence is CASSSKEGIAGELFF. The DNA for the CDR3 is TGCGCCAGCAGCTCGAAGGAGGGTATCGCCGGGGAGCTGTTTTTT. The chain combines TRBV5-1 with TRBJ2-2, with D perhaps matching TRBD2 (6 bases). This CDR3 region has 15 residues. Germline CDR1 is SGHRS and CDR2 is YFSETQ. V was cut by 3 bases and J by 6 bases, with 15 bases left in between.